What follows describes a single T cell receptor (beta chain). It was with 60 Vbeta and 13 Jbeta primers that the PCR ran. Data came from immunoSEQ multiplex PCR; TCRdb stores just in-frame clones and leaves some out. The sample gives approximately 100,000 clones, roughly 71% of which show up once; about 10% is in the top ten. The record originates from a study of cytomegalovirus exposure and HLA in healthy donors. The V end was cut by 0 bases, the J end by 0 bases, with 8 bases between. The CDR3 runs to 15 residues. CDR1 is PRHDT and CDR2 is FYEKMQ in the germline V gene (reference sequence). The receptor comes from a man between 45 and 60 years old in good health and CMV-seronegative. V is TRBV13 and J is TRBJ1-1, with a possible D match to TRBD1 (6 bases). Sample: PBMCs. The CDR3 bases are TGTGCCAGCAGCTTAGGCCAGGGGATGAACACTGAAGCTTTCTTT. This encodes CASSLGQGMNTEAFF.